These T cell receptor beta chains were read from a single sample in a study of OX40 agonist ivuxolimab in advanced cancers. The table came from immunoSEQ multiplex PCR; TCRdb's copy has only in-frame clones and leaves some out. The sample carries 72,000 or so clones, over 70% recorded once. Sequencing used CD4+ or CD8+ T cells sorted from blood, obtained in a trial of the OX40 agonist ivuxolimab. The receptors derive from an adult with an advanced solid tumor such as melanoma, head and neck, liver or kidney cancer. Both conserved end residues are part of each CDR3. A D gene is named only where the DNA matches it firmly. Only some rows state a clone size, as once, few, many or a class for expanded clones.

D gene | clone size | J gene | V gene | CDR3 protein | CDR3 DNA
NA | NA | TRBJ1-1 | TRBV29-1 | CSVDGRLNTEAFF | TGCAGCGTGGACGGCCGTTTGAACACTGAAGCTTTCTTT
NA | NA | TRBJ2-2 | TRBV11-3 | CASSPRVTGELFF | TGTGCCAGCAGCCCACGGGTGACCGGGGAGCTGTTTTTT
TRBD2 | once | TRBJ2-3 | TRBV7-2 | CASSFTSAGTDTQYF | TGTGCCAGCAGCTTCACTAGCGCCGGCACAGATACGCAGTATTTT
NA | NA | TRBJ1-6 | TRBV30 | CAWSGLGSPLHF | TGTGCCTGGAGTGGCCTAGGTTCACCCCTCCACTTT
NA | NA | TRBJ2-7 | TRBV30 | CAWRTGPYEQYF | TGTGCCTGGAGGACAGGACCCTACGAGCAGTACTTC
NA | NA | TRBJ1-2 | TRBV30 | CAWSVLLYGGYTF | TGTGCCTGGAGTGTACTGCTCTATGGAGGCTACACCTTC
TRBD1 | once | TRBJ1-6 | TRBV10-3 | CAIRQEAAGGVPLHF | TGTGCCATCAGACAAGAGGCGGCAGGGGGTGTGCCCCTCCACTTT
NA | NA | TRBJ2-1 | TRBV5-1 | CASSFWSDNEQFF | TGCGCCAGCAGCTTTTGGTCGGACAATGAGCAGTTCTTC
NA | NA | TRBJ1-6 | TRBV18 | CASSRDGASNNSPLHF | TGTGCCAGCTCGAGGGACGGCGCTAGTAACAATTCACCCCTCCACTTT
NA | NA | TRBJ1-6 | TRBV14 | CASSPLSGLSYNSPLHF | TGTGCCAGCAGCCCTCTTTCGGGACTTAGCTATAATTCACCCCTCCACTTT
NA | NA | TRBJ1-5 | TRBV30 | CAWSVGNNQPQHF | TGTGCCTGGAGTGTGGGGAATAATCAGCCCCAGCATTTT
NA | NA | TRBJ2-1 | TRBV5-1 | CASSSTGTTYNEQFF | TGCGCCAGCAGCAGCACGGGGACAACCTACAATGAGCAGTTCTTC
NA | NA | TRBJ2-3 | TRBV5-1 | CASSLEGFTDTQYF | TGCGCCAGCAGCTTGGAGGGCTTCACAGATACGCAGTATTTT
NA | NA | TRBJ1-5 | TRBV19 | CASTWWDTNQPQHF | TGTGCCAGTACCTGGTGGGACACTAATCAGCCCCAGCATTTT
NA | few | TRBJ2-7 | TRBV11-2 | CASSPSYEQYF | TGTGCCAGCAGCCCTTCCTACGAGCAGTACTTC
NA | NA | TRBJ1-4 | TRBV6-5 | CASSHRRGPNEKLFF | TGTGCCAGCAGCCACCGGAGAGGTCCAAATGAAAAACTGTTTTTT
NA | NA | TRBJ1-1 | TRBV4-1 | CASSQVVLNRATTTEAFF | TGCGCCAGCAGCCAAGTTGTCCTAAACAGGGCCACCACCACTGAAGCTTTCTTT
NA | NA | TRBJ2-5 | TRBV18 | CASSPTEETQYF | TGTGCCAGCTCACCGACGGAGGAGACCCAGTACTTC
TRBD1 | NA | TRBJ2-3 | TRBV7-2 | CASSLGLRTGASTDTQYF | TGTGCCAGCAGCTTAGGATTGAGGACAGGGGCCAGCACAGATACGCAGTATTTT
NA | NA | TRBJ1-2 | TRBV6-6 | CASRSGPPEGGYTF | TGTGCCAGCAGGTCAGGGCCTCCGGAGGGTGGCTACACCTTC
NA | few | TRBJ2-6 | TRBV9 | CASSVGVGRLSGANVLTF | TGTGCCAGCAGCGTAGGGGTAGGGAGATTATCAGGGGCCAACGTCCTGACTTTC
NA | NA | TRBJ1-2 | TRBV6-1 | CASRVLTADGYTF | TGTGCCAGCAGGGTATTGACAGCCGATGGCTACACCTTC
TRBD1 | NA | TRBJ2-7 | TRBV6-5 | CASRGRTGIYEQYF | TGTGCCAGCAGGGGAAGGACAGGGATCTACGAGCAGTACTTC
TRBD2 | NA | TRBJ2-3 | TRBV7-8 | CASSPTSGVNTQYF | TGTGCCAGCAGCCCGACTAGCGGGGTAAATACGCAGTATTTT
NA | NA | TRBJ2-5 | TRBV29-1 | CSVKGGETQYF | TGCAGCGTTAAAGGGGGAGAGACCCAGTACTTC
TRBD1 | NA | TRBJ2-2 | TRBV2 | CASGGLQGVNGELFF | TGTGCCAGCGGGGGTCTACAGGGGGTAAACGGGGAGCTGTTTTTT
NA | NA | TRBJ1-5 | TRBV19 | CASSIGVKQPQHF | TGTGCCAGTAGTATTGGTGTAAAACAGCCCCAGCATTTT
NA | NA | TRBJ1-2 | TRBV20-1 | CSANQSYGYTF | TGCAGTGCTAACCAGAGCTATGGCTACACCTTC